Presented here are 20 T cell receptor beta chains from one specimen sequenced in a study of blood T cell repertoires in COVID-19. TCRdb keeps only in-frame clones here, not all; method: immunoSEQ multiplex PCR. The data show 400,000 to 500,000 clones, roughly 90% seen once. The sequenced material came from peripheral blood. Receptor source: a woman aged 30 to 39 with active or convalescent COVID-19.

The rearrangement joins TRBV7-7 to TRBJ1-3; D unclear. This CDR3 has 15 residues. The germline CDR1 and CDR2 sequences are SSHAT and FNYEAQ (reference sequence). V was pared by 5 bases and J by 2 bases, with 13 bases between. DNA of the CDR3: TGTGCCAGCAGCCGCTCCCCAGGCGCTGGAAACACCATATATTTT. It specifies CASSRSPGAGNTIYF.

This clone showed up just a few times. This chain links TRBV2 with TRBJ2-2, with 8 bases aligning to TRBD1. Germline-derived CDR1 and CDR2 are SNHLY and FYNNEI. The V segment lost 5 bases and the J segment 0 bases; nucleotides outside the gene matches: 8. The CDR3 is 17 amino acids. CDR3 residues: CASSSPGQEPNTGELFF. CDR3 DNA sequence: TGTGCCAGCAGTTCGCCGGGACAGGAACCGAACACCGGGGAGCTGTTTTTT.

V usage is TRBV4-1 and J usage is TRBJ1-5; D ambiguous. V was clipped by 5 bases and J by 6 bases, with 11 bases between them. CDR3 length: 13 amino acids. Looked up from germline, CDR1 is MGHRA and CDR2 is YSYEKL. CDR3 nucleotide sequence: TGCGCCAGCAGCTCCGCCCCCGGTCAGCCCCAGCATTTT. Translating it yields CASSSAPGQPQHF.

V usage is TRBV5-4 and J usage is TRBJ2-1, with 16 bases matching TRBD2. V trimming: 4 bases; J trimming: 10 bases; junction bases outside the gene matches: 8. Looked up from germline, CDR1 is SGHNT and CDR2 is YYREEE (reference sequence). The CDR3 has 16 residues. CDR3 loop: CASSQGLAGGPEEQFF. CDR3 sequence (DNA): TGTGCCAGCAGCCAGGGACTAGCGGGAGGGCCAGAGGAGCAGTTCTTC. Drawing the rest from reference TRBV5-4 and TRBJ2-1, the complete variable domain is ETGVTQSPTHLIKTRGQQVTLRCSSQSGHNTVSWYQQALGQGPQFIFQYYREEENGRGNFPPRFSGLQFPNYSSELNVNALELDDSALYLCASSQGLAGGPEEQFFGPGTRLTVL.

This chain uses TRBV4-1 with TRBJ1-5; D call uncertain. CDR3 length: 13 residues. In germline, CDR1 is MGHRA, CDR2 YSYEKL. The V end lost 2 bases, the J end lost 6 bases, and 8 bases lay between the germline ends. The CDR3 sequence: CASSQWRGQPQHF. In DNA form, the CDR3 reads TGCGCCAGCAGCCAATGGAGAGGTCAGCCCCAGCATTTT.

The rearrangement joins TRBV3-1 (or the pseudogene TRBV3-2) to TRBJ2-5; weak D call: TRBD2 (5 bases). In germline, CDR1 is LGHDT, CDR2 YNNKEL (reference sequence). CDR3 length equals 14 residues. V was cut by 3 bases and J by 4 bases, with 12 bases left in between. DNA of the CDR3: TGTGCCAGCAGCCACCAGGAGGTGCGAGAGACCCAGTACTTC. This sequence encodes CASSHQEVRETQYF.

V gene TRBV2 combines with J gene TRBJ2-4; possible D gene TRBD2, 6 bases. Deletions cut 4 bases from V and 0 bases from J, with 7 bases between. Germline CDR1 reads SNHLY; CDR2 reads FYNNEI. There are 14 residues in the CDR3. The DNA of the CDR3 is TGTGCCAGCAGTGGACTAGGAGCCAAAAACATTCAGTACTTC. Its protein is CASSGLGAKNIQYF.

This clone appeared a single time. This chain joins TRBV27 and TRBJ2-7, with a tentative D call TRBD2 (6 bases). The CDR3 runs 14 residues. Trimming shortened V by 5 bases and J by 2 bases, and 13 bases separated the two germline ends. The germline gives CDR1 MNHEY, CDR2 SMNVEV (reference sequence). CDR3 nucleotide sequence: TGTGCCAGCAGTCCTCCGGGGGTAGCCTACGAGCAGTACTTC. It codes for CASSPPGVAYEQYF.

The rearrangement joins TRBV4-1 to TRBJ1-3; a possible D gene is TRBD1 (6 bases). The V gene lost 1 base and the J gene lost 0 bases, with 13 bases spanning the gap. The length of the CDR3 is 17 residues. Germline V CDR1 and CDR2: MGHRA, YSYEKL. The CDR3 nucleotides read TGCGCCAGCAGCCAAGGGGAAGGGGGAGTCTCTGGAAACACCATATATTTT. Residues: CASSQGEGGVSGNTIYF.

The rearrangement links TRBV5-1 to TRBJ2-3; the match to TRBD1 covers 7 bases. This CDR3 spans 17 amino acids. Germline V gene lookup returns CDR1 SGHRS and CDR2 YFSETQ. Germline trimming cut 0 bases from V and 4 bases from J; bases unmatched to any gene: 11. The CDR3 coding sequence is TGCGCCAGCAGCTTGGAGGGCAGGGGGTCTGGGGCAGATACGCAGTATTTT. This encodes CASSLEGRGSGADTQYF.

The chain recombines TRBV18 with TRBJ2-2; 7 nucleotides agree with TRBD2. The V and J ends lost 4 bases and 2 bases, in that order; junction bases with no gene match: 7. The CDR3 is 16 residues long. The germline CDR1 and CDR2 sequences are KGHSH and LQKENI. CDR3 nucleotides: TGTGCCAGCTCACTCAACGCGGGGGTTAACACCGGGGAGCTGTTTTTT. It specifies CASSLNAGVNTGELFF.

This clone was observed once. The J gene is TRBJ2-3, the V gene TRBV19; 8 nucleotides line up with TRBD1. This CDR3 is built from 15 residues. Germline values: CDR1 LNHDA, CDR2 SQIVND (reference sequence). Unmatched junction bases numbered 3, after V lost 4 bases and J lost 0 bases. The CDR3 DNA sequence: TGTGCCAGTAGTAGATACAGGGGGAGCACAGATACGCAGTATTTT. Its protein is CASSRYRGSTDTQYF.

The CDR3 is CASRRTGYSNQPQHF. The CDR3 DNA reads TGTGCCAGCAGGCGAACAGGTTATAGCAATCAGCCCCAGCATTTT. V usage is TRBV27 and J usage is TRBJ1-5, with D possibly TRBD1 on 5 matching bases. There are 15 residues in the CDR3. V was trimmed by 6 bases and J by 0 bases, leaving 12 bases between them. CDR1 MNHEY and CDR2 SMNVEV come from the germline V gene (reference sequence).

This clone was detected once. J is TRBJ1-4 and V is TRBV23-1; D is possibly TRBD1 (6 bases). Being an ORF, TRBV23-1 has a function that is uncertain. The CDR3 contains 21 residues. The germline V and J ends were trimmed by 6 bases and 10 bases, with 39 bases remaining between them. CDR3 loop: CASRDVRQAEVGRVRLGKLFF. The CDR3 coding sequence is TGCGCCAGCAGGGACGTTAGACAGGCCGAGGTAGGAAGGGTCCGGTTAGGAAAACTGTTTTTT.

This clone was seen a single time. This rearrangement joins TRBV10-3 to TRBJ1-1; a weak D match, TRBD1 (5 bases). CDR3 length equals 15 residues. V lost 2 bases, J lost 4 bases, and 14 bases lay in between. Germline values: CDR1 ENHRY, CDR2 SYGVKD. The CDR3 here is CAISERGTQGTEAFF. CDR3 DNA: TGTGCCATCAGTGAGCGGGGGACTCAGGGCACTGAAGCTTTCTTT.

This clone was seen only once. The chain couples TRBV29-1 to TRBJ2-2; D perhaps matches TRBD1 (5 bases). The CDR3 is 14 amino acids. V lost 2 bases, J lost 8 bases, and 15 bases lay in between. Germline assignment: CDR1 SQVTM and CDR2 ANQGSEA. The CDR3 sequence is CSVETTGYLGELFF. CDR3 nucleotide sequence: TGCAGCGTTGAAACTACAGGCTATCTAGGGGAGCTGTTTTTT.

This rearrangement joins TRBV19 to TRBJ1-2; maybe TRBD1 (6 bases). CDR1 and CDR2 (germline): LNHDA, SQIVND (reference sequence). The CDR3 runs to 15 residues. V gave up 0 bases and J gave up 2 bases, with 10 bases separating them. The DNA of the CDR3 is TGTGCCAGTAGTATAGAGGCCACAGGGAACTATGGCTACACCTTC. Encoded protein: CASSIEATGNYGYTF.

The chain employs TRBV19 and TRBJ2-1; 7 positions agree with TRBD1. V shed 7 bases and J 7 bases; nucleotides not matched to a gene: 7. CDR3 length: 13 amino acids. CDR1 and CDR2 from the germline V gene are LNHDA and SQIVND (reference sequence). The CDR3 bases are TGTGCCAGTACCGCTAGGGGGCTTAATGAGCAGTTCTTC. It codes for CASTARGLNEQFF.

This chain joins TRBV5-8 and TRBJ1-1; 7 nucleotides agree with TRBD1. The CDR3 length is 17 residues. CDR1 SGHTS and CDR2 YDEGEE come from the germline V gene. V shed 4 bases, J shed 1 base, and the junction held 13 bases outside the gene matches. The chain's CDR3 is CASSQTWGDRKNTEAFF. In nucleotides, the CDR3 is TGTGCCAGCAGCCAAACCTGGGGGGACAGAAAGAACACTGAAGCTTTCTTT. The full variable domain, with the rest looked up from reference TRBV5-8 and TRBJ1-1, is EAGVTQSPTHLIKTRGQQATLRCSPISGHTSVYWYQQALGLGLQFLLWYDEGEERNRGNFPPRFSGRQFPNYSSELNVNALELEDSALYLCASSQTWGDRKNTEAFFGQGTRLTVV.

The gene calls are TRBV27 and TRBJ1-6; weak D call: TRBD1 (6 bases). This CDR3 is built from 15 residues. CDR1 is MNHEY and CDR2 is SMNVEV in the germline V gene (reference sequence). The V gene lost 3 bases and the J gene lost 6 bases, with 12 bases spanning the gap. In DNA, the CDR3 is TGTGCCAGCAGTTTTCGGGGGGCAGGTAATTCACCCCTCCACTTT. Translated, it gives CASSFRGAGNSPLHF.